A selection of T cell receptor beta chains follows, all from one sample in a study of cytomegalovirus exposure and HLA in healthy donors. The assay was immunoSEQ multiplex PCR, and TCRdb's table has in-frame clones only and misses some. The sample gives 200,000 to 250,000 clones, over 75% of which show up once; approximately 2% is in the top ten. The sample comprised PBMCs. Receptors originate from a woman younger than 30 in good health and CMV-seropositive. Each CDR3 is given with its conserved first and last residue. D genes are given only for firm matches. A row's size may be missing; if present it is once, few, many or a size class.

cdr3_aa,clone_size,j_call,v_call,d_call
CASRPPAGVYRYEQYF,once,TRBJ2-7,TRBV27,TRBD2
CASSPTDRVFQPQHF,NA,TRBJ1-5,TRBV18,TRBD1
CASSVGEGYLGNTIYF,NA,TRBJ1-3,TRBV9,NA
CASSFFGNEKLFF,NA,TRBJ1-4,TRBV7-8,NA
CATSRDRAGSRDTQYF,NA,TRBJ2-3,TRBV15,NA
CASSEAGGTNYGYTF,NA,TRBJ1-2,TRBV6-1,NA
CASSPGVRSGIEQYF,NA,TRBJ2-7,TRBV7-9,NA
CASSYSSGSGNTIYF,once,TRBJ1-3,TRBV6-5,NA
CATSRDPGTSYEQYF,NA,TRBJ2-7,TRBV15,TRBD2
CAWSGPTGGAVAGELFF,NA,TRBJ2-2,TRBV30,TRBD1
CASSLGDRGRFHTEAFF,NA,TRBJ1-1,TRBV5-1,TRBD1
CASSPRGLELDTQYF,NA,TRBJ2-3,TRBV9,TRBD2
CAWSAPRTGANYGYTF,NA,TRBJ1-2,TRBV30,TRBD1
CASSLLAGELETQYF,NA,TRBJ2-5,TRBV27,TRBD2
CASSSPVGTDYSNQPQHF,NA,TRBJ1-5,TRBV7-8,TRBD1
CASREGTGNGYEQYF,NA,TRBJ2-7,TRBV6-1,TRBD1
CASSQPPGTSFFSEQFF,NA,TRBJ2-1,TRBV18,TRBD2
CASSEGQGNTEAFF,NA,TRBJ1-1,TRBV9,TRBD1
CASSLLANQETQYF,NA,TRBJ2-5,TRBV5-1,NA
CASSYFRGTDTQYF,once,TRBJ2-3,TRBV6-6,NA
CASGPRQVTSYEQYF,NA,TRBJ2-7,TRBV27,NA
CASSLGYGDTEAFF,few,TRBJ1-1,TRBV5-1,NA
CAWSGQGRNQPQHF,NA,TRBJ1-5,TRBV30,TRBD1
CASSAATGPQPQHF,NA,TRBJ1-5,TRBV9,NA
CASSEKSGSSYEQYF,NA,TRBJ2-7,TRBV10-2,TRBD2
CASSYSNRGSYNEQFF,NA,TRBJ2-1,TRBV6-5,TRBD1
CSGGQGGPNTEAFF,NA,TRBJ1-1,TRBV29-1,TRBD1
CAWSWGTGGSETQYF,NA,TRBJ2-5,TRBV30,TRBD1
CASSDRSRITEAFF,NA,TRBJ1-1,TRBV6-1,NA
CASSSGPLINQPQHF,few,TRBJ1-5,TRBV9,NA
CASSGATEETQYF,NA,TRBJ2-5,TRBV27,NA
CASSLSLEVREKLFF,NA,TRBJ1-4,TRBV5-1,NA
CASSAARALSGYTF,NA,TRBJ1-2,TRBV27,NA
CAWSPQIGGYYYGYTF,NA,TRBJ1-2,TRBV30,NA
CASSQGTGAGNTIYF,once,TRBJ1-3,TRBV4-1,TRBD1
CAWSVGASGRPATDTQYF,NA,TRBJ2-3,TRBV30,TRBD2
CASSLGDRWENTIYF,NA,TRBJ1-3,TRBV7-9,TRBD1
CASSLGQSTDTQYF,NA,TRBJ2-3,TRBV7-9,NA
CASSLVGTLGVDYGYTF,NA,TRBJ1-2,TRBV7-9,NA
CASSSARDTQDYGYTF,NA,TRBJ1-2,TRBV5-8,NA
CASSLIGTGADEQYF,NA,TRBJ2-7,TRBV18,TRBD1
CASSSGTGFFTGELFF,few,TRBJ2-2,TRBV5-1,TRBD1
CASSQDRTSGGRETQYF,NA,TRBJ2-5,TRBV4-1,TRBD2
CASSLLDTEAFF,few,TRBJ1-1,TRBV5-6,NA
CASSPPGQLQGTEAFF,NA,TRBJ1-1,TRBV7-9,TRBD1
CAPGGQAYQPQHF,NA,TRBJ1-5,TRBV2,TRBD1
CASRKDRGYEQFF,NA,TRBJ2-1,TRBV6-5,TRBD1
CASSTRLSGANVLTF,NA,TRBJ2-6,TRBV19,NA